These 26 T cell receptor beta chains came from one sample sequenced in a study of T cell responses to AZD1222 COVID-19 vaccine. TCRdb's table, derived via immunoSEQ multiplex PCR, lists solely in-frame clones and lacks some. The sample holds roughly 180,000 clones; about 93% are singletons and the top ten take around 0.96%. The sample in question was peripheral blood, obtained 28 days after the second dose of the MenACWY control vaccine. The origin of the receptors is an adult who received the MenACWY meningococcal vaccine as a control.

The chain recombines TRBV30 with TRBJ1-5, with 10 bases identical to TRBD1. V was clipped by 5 bases and J by 0 bases; unmatched bases: 16. The CDR3 covers 19 residues. Germline assignment: CDR1 GTSNPN and CDR2 SVGIG (reference sequence). The CDR3 region is CAWSTGRQGAFGSNQPQHF. The CDR3 coding sequence is TGTGCCTGGTCGACCGGTAGACAGGGGGCGTTTGGTAGCAATCAGCCCCAGCATTTT.

The chain uses TRBV30 and TRBJ1-2, with 8 bases matching TRBD1. Germline V gives CDR1 GTSNPN, CDR2 SVGIG (reference sequence). The CDR3 loop spans 12 amino acids. The V segment lost 2 bases and the J segment 7 bases; nucleotides outside the gene matches: 3. CDR3 region: CAWSRDRSGYTF. DNA for the CDR3: TGTGCCTGGAGTCGGGACAGGAGTGGCTACACCTTC. The full variable domain, in which reference TRBV30 and TRBJ1-2 provide the parts outside the CDR3, is SQTIHQWPATLVQPVGSPLSLECTVEGTSNPNLYWYRQAAGRGLQLLFYSVGIGQISSEVPQNLSASRPQDRQFILSSKKLLLSDSGFYLCAWSRDRSGYTFGSGTRLTVV.

The chain links TRBV11-2 to TRBJ1-3, with D hard to call. V dropped 0 bases and J dropped 1 base, with 7 bases sitting between them. The CDR3 totals 15 residues. Germline-derived CDR1 and CDR2 are SGHAT and FQNNGV. CDR3 in amino acids: CASSLDRSSGNTIYF. The CDR3 nucleotides are TGTGCCAGCAGCTTAGACAGAAGTTCTGGAAACACCATATATTTT.

V gene TRBV5-4 combines with J gene TRBJ2-1; 8 bases fit TRBD1. The CDR3 extends over 15 amino acids. After removal of 0 bases from V and 3 bases from J, the junction contained 2 bases not matched to a gene. CDR1 and CDR2 (germline): SGHNT, YYREEE (reference sequence). This chain's CDR3 is CASSLEGQGYNEQFF. The CDR3 DNA sequence: TGTGCCAGCAGCTTGGAAGGACAGGGCTACAATGAGCAGTTCTTC.

This chain uses TRBV7-8 with TRBJ1-5; D gene ambiguous. Trimming removed 5 bases from V and 0 bases from J, with 14 bases in between. The germline V gene has CDR1 SGHVS and CDR2 FQNEAQ. The CDR3 contains 16 residues. CDR3 loop: CASSAPGAYSNQPQHF. In DNA, the CDR3 is TGTGCCAGCAGCGCTCCAGGAGCCTATAGCAATCAGCCCCAGCATTTT.

The chain links TRBV25-1 to TRBJ1-5; 7 bases agree with TRBD1. Germline assignment: CDR1 MGHDK and CDR2 SYGVNS. J lost 0 bases, V lost 10 bases, and 9 bases had no gene match. The CDR3 runs 15 residues. The CDR3 coding sequence is TGTGCCACCGGGCGGGACAGAGATAGCAATCAGCCCCAGCATTTT. Translating gives CATGRDRDSNQPQHF.

CDR3 sequence: CASSKDGKRRAWGNQPQHF. The CDR3 DNA reads as TGTGCCAGCAGCAAAGACGGTAAGAGGAGGGCGTGGGGCAATCAGCCCCAGCATTTT. The rearrangement links TRBV21-1 to TRBJ1-5. TRBV21-1 is described as a pseudogene. The CDR3 is made up of 19 amino acids.

This clone is a singleton in its sample. J is TRBJ2-5 and V is TRBV5-1, with 8 bases lining up with TRBD1. Germline trimming cut 0 bases from V and 5 bases from J; bases unmatched to any gene: 6. The CDR3 totals 15 residues. Per germline, CDR1 SGHRS and CDR2 YFSETQ. The CDR3 DNA reads TGCGCCAGCAGCTTGGGAACAGGGGGAATGGAGACCCAGTACTTC. This sequence encodes CASSLGTGGMETQYF. Drawing the rest from reference TRBV5-1 and TRBJ2-5, the complete variable domain is KAGVTQTPRYLIKTRGQQVTLSCSPISGHRSVSWYQQTPGQGLQFLFEYFSETQRNKGNFPGRFSGRQFSNSRSEMNVSTLELGDSALYLCASSLGTGGMETQYFGPGTRLLVL.

The rearrangement uses TRBV9 and TRBJ1-5; D is ambiguous. Germline CDR1 reads SGDLS; CDR2 reads YYNGEE. CDR3 length: 13 residues. V dropped 0 bases and J dropped 6 bases, with 7 bases sitting between them. The CDR3 DNA follows: TGTGCCAGCAGCGTAGCTCCCGGTCAGCCCCAGCATTTT. Translating it yields CASSVAPGQPQHF.

The chain links TRBV6-6 to TRBJ1-1, with D possibly matching TRBD1 (6 bases). This CDR3 contains 14 residues. Germline V gene data show CDR1 as MNHNY and CDR2 as SVGAGI (reference sequence). Trimming removed 6 bases from V and 4 bases from J, with 15 bases in between. Here the CDR3 DNA reads TGTGCCAGCAGCTTCCCGAGGGGGAGCACTGAAGCTTTCTTT. This sequence encodes CASSFPRGSTEAFF.

The chain combines TRBV5-1 with TRBJ2-1, with unresolved D. The germline gives CDR1 SGHRS, CDR2 YFSETQ. The CDR3 loop spans 13 amino acids. V dropped 0 bases and J dropped 7 bases, with 8 bases sitting between them. The CDR3 here is CASSLGAENEQFF. DNA for the CDR3: TGCGCCAGCAGCTTGGGAGCCGAGAATGAGCAGTTCTTC.

This clone appeared a few times. V is TRBV18 and J is TRBJ1-1; D call uncertain. The length of the CDR3 is 13 residues. The V gene's germline CDR1 is KGHSH and CDR2 LQKENI. The V end was cut by 3 bases, the J end by 0 bases, with 5 bases between. CDR3 amino acids: CASSPDLNTEAFF. The CDR3 nucleotides read TGTGCCAGCTCACCGGACCTGAACACTGAAGCTTTCTTT. The whole variable domain, remainder taken from reference TRBV18 and TRBJ1-1, is NAGVMQNPRHLVRRRGQEARLRCSPMKGHSHVYWYRQLPEEGLKFMVYLQKENIIDESGMPKERFSAEFPKEGPSILRIQQVVRGDSAAYFCASSPDLNTEAFFGQGTRLTVV.

The rearrangement links TRBV13 to TRBJ2-7; D may be TRBD2 (6 bases). The CDR3 covers 15 residues. V gave up 3 bases and J gave up 2 bases, with 14 bases separating them. Germline V gene sequence: CDR1 PRHDT, CDR2 FYEKMQ (reference sequence). CDR3 DNA: TGTGCCAGCAGCTTGGGGAGGCAGAGCCCCTACGAGCAGTACTTC. Translation: CASSLGRQSPYEQYF.

V usage is TRBV4-2 and J usage is TRBJ2-7; D is unresolved. This CDR3 is 15 amino acids long. Germline CDR1 reads LGHNA; CDR2 reads YNFKEQ. V shed 0 bases and J shed 6 bases, with 15 bases lying between them. The CDR3 spells CASSQDRLASGEQYF. CDR3 DNA: TGTGCCAGCAGCCAAGATCGGCTGGCCTCCGGCGAGCAGTACTTC.

The chain recombines TRBV6-5 with TRBJ1-1; no clear D. CDR3 length equals 14 residues. V was pared by 6 bases and J by 0 bases, with 11 bases between. Germline V gives CDR1 MNHEY, CDR2 SVGAGI. CDR3 loop: CASRPGLLNTEAFF. As DNA, the CDR3 is TGTGCCAGCAGGCCGGGATTGTTGAACACTGAAGCTTTCTTT.

The chain has TRBV6-1 and TRBJ1-4; no clear D. This CDR3 spans 18 amino acids. The V gene lost 2 bases and the J gene lost 8 bases, with 24 bases spanning the gap. CDR1 is MNHNS and CDR2 is SASEGT in the germline V gene. The CDR3 reads CASSENPPGSYSREKLFF. The DNA of the CDR3 is TGTGCCAGCAGTGAAAATCCCCCGGGAAGCTATTCACGCGAAAAACTGTTTTTT.

This clone was seen more than once but under ten times. Germline and junction disagree at one end, which may indicate a read error. The gene calls are TRBV7-7 and TRBJ2-5; no clear D. Germline V gives CDR1 SSHAT, CDR2 FNYEAQ (reference sequence). The CDR3 is made up of 14 amino acids. The CDR3 DNA sequence: TGTGCTAGCAGCTTAGCTCCGACCCAAGAGACCCAGTACTTC. Translation gives CASSLAPTQETQYF.

The gene calls are TRBV6-6 and TRBJ1-1, with 10 bases lining up with TRBD1. The J segment lost 6 bases and the V segment lost 6 bases, leaving 7 bases of the junction unmatched. This CDR3 contains 14 residues. The V gene's germline CDR1 is MNHNY and CDR2 SVGAGI (reference sequence). The CDR3: CASSRGQGFAEAFF. The DNA of the CDR3 is TGTGCCAGCAGCAGGGGACAGGGGTTTGCTGAAGCTTTCTTT.

The V and J genes are TRBV6-2 or TRBV6-3 and TRBJ1-2; 7 bases map to TRBD1. J lost 4 bases, V lost 2 bases, and 4 bases had no gene match. The CDR3 runs 14 residues. Germline V gene lookup returns CDR1 MNHEY and CDR2 SVGEGT. Written as DNA, the CDR3 is TGTGCCAGCAGTTACGTTGCAGGGGGCTATGGCTACACCTTC. Protein product: CASSYVAGGYGYTF.

The chain couples TRBV5-6 to TRBJ1-2; tentative D call: TRBD1 (6 bases). The CDR3 is made up of 15 amino acids. Trimming removed 3 bases from V and 4 bases from J, with 16 bases in between. CDR1 and CDR2 from the germline V gene are SGHDT and YYEEEE. CDR3 DNA sequence: TGTGCCAGCAGCTCGGCGGGGGGCGCGGGCTATGGCTACACCTTC. Protein sequence: CASSSAGGAGYGYTF.

The V call is TRBV6-5, the J call TRBJ1-2; D might be TRBD1 (6 bases). The CDR3 length is 15 residues. The V gene lost 6 bases and the J gene lost 6 bases, with 20 bases spanning the gap. CDR1 is MNHEY and CDR2 is SVGAGI in the germline V gene. CDR3 in DNA: TGTGCCAGCAGCAGAGAGGGCAGGGGAGGAAATGGCTACACCTTC. Residues: CASSREGRGGNGYTF.

The rearrangement links TRBV7-9 to TRBJ1-2; the D is unclear. The V end lost 1 base, the J end lost 1 base, and 7 bases lay between the germline ends. Germline V gene data show CDR1 as SEHNR and CDR2 as FQNEAQ (reference sequence). This CDR3 has 14 amino acids. The CDR3 reads CASSLGFGNYGYTF. CDR3 DNA: TGTGCCAGCAGCTTAGGGTTCGGTAACTATGGCTACACCTTC.

The rearrangement links TRBV12-3 or TRBV12-4 to TRBJ1-4; D unresolved. Trimming stripped 4 bases from V and 5 bases from J, with 8 bases between. This CDR3 is 13 amino acids long. The CDR3 DNA follows: TGTGCCAGCAGTTCAGATAAGAATGAAAAACTGTTTTTT. The encoded protein is CASSSDKNEKLFF.

The chain is built from TRBV18 and TRBJ2-7, with 7 nucleotides matching TRBD1. With 6 bases clipped from V and 2 bases from J, the junction kept 7 bases outside the gene matches. Germline CDR1 reads KGHSH; CDR2 reads LQKENI. The CDR3 extends over 14 amino acids. The CDR3 region is CASSGDRTPYEQYF. The CDR3 nucleotides read TGTGCCAGCTCCGGGGACAGAACACCCTACGAGCAGTACTTC. The variable domain in full, completed from reference TRBV18 and TRBJ2-7, reads NAGVMQNPRHLVRRRGQEARLRCSPMKGHSHVYWYRQLPEEGLKFMVYLQKENIIDESGMPKERFSAEFPKEGPSILRIQQVVRGDSAAYFCASSGDRTPYEQYFGPGTRLTVT.

This sequence joins TRBV6-2 or TRBV6-3 and TRBJ2-1; 13 positions match TRBD2. The trim removed 6 bases at V and 4 bases at J, leaving 3 bases unmatched. Germline V gives CDR1 MNHEY, CDR2 SVGEGT. This CDR3 is built from 15 residues. The CDR3, as DNA: TGTGCCAGCAGCCTGACTAGCGGGGGGTACAATGAGCAGTTCTTC. Amino acids: CASSLTSGGYNEQFF.

The chain has TRBV12-3 or TRBV12-4 and TRBJ2-7; D gene ambiguous. CDR3 length: 12 residues. V lost 6 bases and J lost 1, with 7 bases in between. In DNA form, the CDR3 reads TGTGCCAGCAGCCCCTGGTCCTACGAGCAGTACTTC. Protein: CASSPWSYEQYF.